These T cell receptor beta chains were read from a single sample in a study of T-cell memory formation after mild COVID-19. TCRdb reprocessed the 5' RACE reads with MiXCR, giving one entry per CDR3 protein. The sample lists fewer than 700,000 distinct CDR3 sequences; under 20% were seen once. Sequenced input: PBMCs or a T cell subset sorted from them (not recorded which). The receptors shown here come from an adult woman who had mild COVID-19 (a few samples of this study predate the infection). Cell type and time point are not known. CDR3s include the opening cysteine and the closing phenylalanine or tryptophan. The D gene is left open where the match is weak. Clone size is shown for a subset of rows, as once, few, many or a class of expanded clone.

CDR3 DNA	CDR3 protein	clone size	D gene	V gene	J gene
TGTGCCAGCTCAACGGGACTACTGAATGAGCAGTTCTTC	CASSTGLLNEQFF	few	TRBD2	TRBV18	TRBJ2-1
TGTGCCATCAGCTCAACTGACCTGAACACTGAAGCTTTCTTT	CAISSTDLNTEAFF	few	NA	TRBV10-3	TRBJ1-1
TGTGCCAGCAGTACATCCTCGGGACTAGCGGTCTACGAGCAGTACTTC	CASSTSSGLAVYEQYF	NA	TRBD2	TRBV7-9	TRBJ2-7
TGTGCCAGCAGCTTAGAAATTGGCGGGAGGCGCAATGAGCAGTTCTTC	CASSLEIGGRRNEQFF	many	TRBD2	TRBV7-9	TRBJ2-1
TGTGCCAGCAGCACCTCCGGGACACATGAAAAACTGTTTTTT	CASSTSGTHEKLFF	NA	NA	TRBV9	TRBJ1-4
TGCGCCAGCAGCTTGTTTCTGGGGGCCAACTACAATGAGCAGTTCTTC	CASSLFLGANYNEQFF	NA	NA	TRBV5-1	TRBJ2-1
TGTGCCAGCAGGCGACTAGACCTCACAGATACGCAGTATTTT	CASRRLDLTDTQYF	NA	NA	TRBV11-2	TRBJ2-3
TGTGCCACCAGCAGCGGGATCGGGCAGTGCTACGAGCAGTACTTC	CATSSGIGQCYEQYF	NA	NA	TRBV15	TRBJ2-7
TGTGCCAGCAGCGTAGCGACTAGCGGGGGAAATGAGCAGTTCTTC	CASSVATSGGNEQFF	NA	TRBD2	TRBV9	TRBJ2-1
TGTGCCATCAGTGGGACAGGGACCTACGAGCAGTACTTC	CAISGTGTYEQYF	NA	TRBD1	TRBV10-3	TRBJ2-7
TGTGCCAGCAGCCAAGATTTGCCAGAGCAGTTCTTC	CASSQDLPEQFF	few	NA	TRBV14	TRBJ2-1
TGCGCCAGCCAGGGACGCGCAACCGGGATCTATGGCTACACCTTC	CASQGRATGIYGYTF	few	NA	TRBV10-1	TRBJ1-2
TGTGCCAGCAGCTTAGCGGTGACAGGGGGCGCGAATGGCTACACCTTC	CASSLAVTGGANGYTF	few	TRBD1	TRBV7-2	TRBJ1-2
TGCAGCGTTGTGGGGGGGACAGGGCACAATGAGCAGTTCTTC	CSVVGGTGHNEQFF	NA	TRBD1	TRBV29-1	TRBJ2-1
TGTGCCAGCAGTTTAGCTATATGGGGACGCTACACCTTC	CASSLAIWGRYTF	NA	NA	TRBV12-3/TRBV12-4	TRBJ1-2
TGCGCCAGCAGATCCCTAACGCCGGGGACAGGGGAAGCCTACAATGAGCAGTTCTTC	CASRSLTPGTGEAYNEQFF	NA	TRBD1	TRBV4-1	TRBJ2-1
TGTGCCAGCAGCTTAGAGCTCGGGGGCACCATATATTTT	CASSLELGGTIYF	NA	NA	TRBV7-6	TRBJ1-3
TGTGCCAGCAGTGAGGGACTAGCCGGATCCAATGAGCAGTTCTTC	CASSEGLAGSNEQFF	few	TRBD2	TRBV6-4	TRBJ2-1
TGTGCCATCAGTGAGTCAATCGGGGACAGTGCGCAGTATTTT	CAISESIGDSAQYF	few	TRBD1	TRBV10-3	TRBJ2-3
TGTGCCAGCAATTATGGCGGGAGGGCCGCGGCCGGGGAGCTGTTTTTT	CASNYGGRAAAGELFF	few	TRBD2	TRBV6-2/TRBV6-3	TRBJ2-2
TGTGCCAGCAGTCCCAGTCGGGGGCTAAGAGATCAGCCCCAGCATTTT	CASSPSRGLRDQPQHF	few	NA	TRBV6-5	TRBJ1-5
TGTGCCAGCAGCGATAGCGGGGGATCACGGGGGATCCAGTACTTC	CASSDSGGSRGIQYF	NA	TRBD2	TRBV7-8	TRBJ2-5
TGTGCCACCAGCAGAGAAAGGGTGAGGGTAAACGAGCAGTACTTC	CATSRERVRVNEQYF	NA	NA	TRBV15	TRBJ2-7
TGTGCCAGCAGTTACAGACGGGGGCGACTACTCCCCTACGAGCAGTACTTC	CASSYRRGRLLPYEQYF	many	NA	TRBV6-2/TRBV6-3	TRBJ2-7
TGTGCCAGCAGCTTAGGCCCGGGAGCGTGGTACAATGAGCAGTTCTTC	CASSLGPGAWYNEQFF	NA	NA	TRBV7-8	TRBJ2-1
TGTGCCACCAGCAGAGATTGGGGGAAGGGGCAGCCCCAGCATTTT	CATSRDWGKGQPQHF	NA	NA	TRBV15	TRBJ1-5
TGTGCCATCAGTGAGTCCGATCGGGCTCGTGGTAGGGAGCAGTACTTC	CAISESDRARGREQYF	NA	NA	TRBV10-3	TRBJ2-7
TGTGCCACCAGCGAGGGAGGGCGATCTGGGGCCAACGTCCTGACTTTC	CATSEGGRSGANVLTF	NA	TRBD2	TRBV24-1	TRBJ2-6
TGCAGCGTTGAGGGGATCAGACAGTGCTATGGCTACACCTTC	CSVEGIRQCYGYTF	few	NA	TRBV29-1	TRBJ1-2
TGCGCCACCAAAGGGGGCGGACGGTGGAACACTGAAGCTTTCTTT	CATKGGGRWNTEAFF	few	TRBD1	TRBV5-1	TRBJ1-1
TGTGCCAGCTGCCGGGACAGGGGGCGAGAAACCTACGAGCAGTACTTC	CASCRDRGRETYEQYF	few	TRBD1	TRBV18	TRBJ2-7
TGTGCCAGCAGCCCTGGGACAGCGGGCGGAGGCACTGAAGCTTTCTTT	CASSPGTAGGGTEAFF	NA	TRBD1	TRBV7-8	TRBJ1-1
TGCGCCAGCAGCCCGGGACTAGCGGGAGGTTTCGCAGATACGCAGTATTTT	CASSPGLAGGFADTQYF	few	TRBD2	TRBV5-1	TRBJ2-3